The 20 T cell receptor beta chains below come from one sample, sequenced in a study of OX40 agonist ivuxolimab in advanced cancers. Produced via immunoSEQ multiplex PCR; TCRdb's table is partial and in-frame only. Here the sample spans 45,000 to 65,000 clones, around three quarters being singletons. The specimen was CD4+ or CD8+ T cells sorted from blood, collected in a trial of the OX40 agonist ivuxolimab. The receptors here all came from an adult with an advanced solid tumor such as melanoma, head and neck, liver or kidney cancer.

The chain links TRBV5-6 to TRBJ1-4; the D is unclear. Germline V gene sequence: CDR1 SGHDT, CDR2 YYEEEE. The CDR3 extends over 16 amino acids. Between the trimmed V and J ends, which lost 3 bases and 5 bases, there was a span of 17 bases. The CDR3 region has the DNA TGTGCCAGCAGCTCCTCCGGCGGCGTTGGGAATGAAAAACTGTTTTTT. This translates into CASSSSGGVGNEKLFF.

This clone was counted a single time. V gene TRBV6-6 combines with J gene TRBJ1-2, with D unresolved. The CDR3 runs to 13 residues. Germline V gene data show CDR1 as MNHNY and CDR2 as SVGAGI (reference sequence). Trimming shortened V by 0 bases and J by 6 bases, and 8 bases separated the two germline ends. The CDR3 loop reads CASSYSTLNGYTF. CDR3 nucleotide sequence: TGTGCCAGCAGTTACTCGACACTGAATGGCTACACCTTC.

The chain has TRBV9 and TRBJ1-4; tentatively, D is TRBD1 (5 bases). V was clipped by 4 bases and J by 3 bases, with 13 bases between them. There are 15 residues in the CDR3. Germline CDR1 and CDR2: SGDLS and YYNGEE. The CDR3 region is CASSSSGTSNEKLFF. CDR3 nucleotide sequence: TGTGCCAGCAGCTCCTCCGGGACCTCTAATGAAAAACTGTTTTTT.

This clone came up a few times. The chain joins TRBV5-1 to TRBJ1-1, with D unresolved. The V gene's germline CDR1 is SGHRS and CDR2 YFSETQ. V lost 3 bases and J lost 6, with 12 bases in between. The CDR3 runs to 13 residues. CDR3 coding DNA: TGCGCCAGCAGCTCCGCAACGCTTCCTGAAGCTTTCTTT. Translating it yields CASSSATLPEAFF. The full variable domain, its missing parts supplied by reference TRBV5-1 and TRBJ1-1, is KAGVTQTPRYLIKTRGQQVTLSCSPISGHRSVSWYQQTPGQGLQFLFEYFSETQRNKGNFPGRFSGRQFSNSRSEMNVSTLELGDSALYLCASSSATLPEAFFGQGTRLTVV.

The chain employs TRBV7-7 and TRBJ2-1, with unresolved D. The germline CDR1 and CDR2 sequences are SSHAT and FNYEAQ (reference sequence). V was trimmed by 2 bases and J by 7 bases, leaving 6 bases between them. This CDR3 region has 12 residues. The CDR3 region is CASSLIANEQFF. The DNA for the CDR3 is TGTGCCAGCAGCTTAATAGCTAATGAGCAGTTCTTC.

This clone is medium-sized. The genes are TRBV7-2 and TRBJ2-1, with 14 bases lining up with TRBD2. With 5 bases clipped from V and 9 bases from J, the junction kept 9 bases outside the gene matches. This CDR3 spans 16 amino acids. Germline V gene lookup returns CDR1 SGHTA and CDR2 FQGNSA. This chain's CDR3 is CASSTRLAGGRGEQFF. The CDR3 coding sequence is TGTGCCAGCAGCACCCGACTAGCGGGGGGGCGGGGTGAGCAGTTCTTC.

Notes on this clone: The same CDR3 can be traced to other DNA sequences in this sample. The J gene is TRBJ1-5, the V gene TRBV28; TRBD1 matches at 9 bases. In germline, CDR1 is MDHEN, CDR2 SYDVKM. The CDR3 covers 15 residues. V dropped 4 bases and J dropped 0; count of bases not matched to a gene: 1. The CDR3 protein is CASSSDRGSNQPQHF. The DNA of the CDR3 is TGTGCCAGCAGTTCGGACAGGGGTAGCAATCAGCCCCAGCATTTT.

On this clone: A junction boundary mismatches the germline segment, possibly from a read error. The chain recombines TRBV6-1 with TRBJ2-3; no clear D gene. The germline V gene has CDR1 MNHNS and CDR2 SASEGT. CDR3 length: 12 residues. The CDR3 DNA reads as TGTGCTAGCAGATTCCGGCCAGATACGCAGTATTTT. It is translated as CASRFRPDTQYF.

This clone was picked up a small number of times. V and J are TRBV7-9 and TRBJ1-2; TRBD1 agrees at 7 bases. Germline trimming cut 3 bases from V and 8 bases from J; bases unmatched to any gene: 6. In germline, CDR1 is SEHNR, CDR2 FQNEAQ (reference sequence). The CDR3 has 13 amino acids. The CDR3 here is CASSLAGGKGYTF. As DNA, the CDR3 is TGTGCCAGCAGCTTGGCAGGGGGTAAAGGCTACACCTTC.

This rearrangement joins TRBV5-5 to TRBJ2-7; 10 bases agree with TRBD1. The CDR3 spans 15 residues. Germline V lookup: CDR1 SGHKS, CDR2 YYEKEE (reference sequence). V shed 0 bases, J shed 3 bases, and the junction held 3 bases outside the gene matches. The CDR3 spells CASSLVGQGYYEQYF. CDR3 coding DNA: TGTGCCAGCAGCTTGGTGGGACAGGGGTACTACGAGCAGTACTTC.

V is TRBV7-2 and J is TRBJ2-5; TRBD2 matches 12 bases. V was pared by 5 bases and J by 5 bases, with 12 bases of the junction left unmatched. The CDR3 has 17 amino acids. Germline CDR1 reads SGHTA; CDR2 reads FQGNSA. The DNA for the CDR3 is TGTGCCAGCAGCCCGCCTAGCGGGAGGGCCTTCGCGGAGACCCAGTACTTC. Protein product: CASSPPSGRAFAETQYF. The full variable domain, rest sourced from reference TRBV7-2 and TRBJ2-5, is GAGVSQSPSNKVTEKGKDVELRCDPISGHTALYWYRQSLGQGLEFLIYFQGNSAPDKSGLPSDRFSAERTGGSVSTLTIQRTQQEDSAVYLCASSPPSGRAFAETQYFGPGTRLLVL.

This chain joins TRBV28 and TRBJ2-7; maybe TRBD1 (7 bases). Germline assignment: CDR1 MDHEN and CDR2 SYDVKM. The ends were cut back, 5 bases at V and 3 bases at J, with 17 bases in the middle. CDR3 length: 15 amino acids. This CDR3 reads CASSRAGTVYYEQYF. CDR3 nucleotides: TGTGCCAGCAGTAGGGCGGGGACAGTCTACTACGAGCAGTACTTC.

The chain carries TRBV5-5 and TRBJ1-5; TRBD1 matches 11 bases. J was trimmed by 5 bases and V by 3 bases; bases with no gene match: 4. This CDR3 comprises 15 residues. Germline V gene lookup returns CDR1 SGHKS and CDR2 YYEKEE (reference sequence). CDR3 sequence: CASSSQDRGHQPQHF. CDR3 DNA: TGTGCCAGCAGCTCCCAGGACAGGGGGCATCAGCCCCAGCATTTT.

This chain joins TRBV14 and TRBJ1-3, with D tentatively TRBD1 (6 bases). Germline CDR1 is SGHDN and CDR2 is FVKESK. The CDR3 has 17 amino acids. V lost 2 bases and J 0 bases, leaving 14 bases between the germline ends. The CDR3 DNA is TGTGCCAGCAGCCAACCCCGGGGGGCCCTCTCTGGAAACACCATATATTTT. Translating it yields CASSQPRGALSGNTIYF.

The CDR3 sequence: CASSLGTRGGEQFF. In DNA form, the CDR3 reads TGTGCCAGCAGCTTGGGGACCCGGGGCGGTGAGCAGTTCTTC. The rearrangement links TRBV7-8 to TRBJ2-1; D is perhaps TRBD1 or TRBD2 (5 bases each). Germline loops: CDR1 SGHVS, CDR2 FQNEAQ. V lost 3 bases and J lost 9, with 15 bases in between. There are 14 residues in the CDR3.

CDR3 nucleotide sequence: TGTGCCAGCAGCTTAGCGAGGTCTAGCGGGGGCTACGAGCAGTACTTC. Translated, it gives CASSLARSSGGYEQYF. This chain joins TRBV7-8 and TRBJ2-7, with 10 bases lining up with TRBD2. This CDR3 is built from 16 residues. Germline V gene sequence: CDR1 SGHVS, CDR2 FQNEAQ. Losses at the gene ends were 0 bases for V and 3 bases for J; bases not matched to a gene: 5.

This clone was detected ten times or more. In the same sample, other DNA sequences code for this CDR3. CDR3 sequence: CASSYSRTGGGYGYTF. The CDR3 DNA sequence: TGTGCCAGCAGTTACTCGAGGACAGGGGGTGGCTATGGCTACACCTTC. V usage is TRBV6-5 and J usage is TRBJ1-2, with 10 nucleotides matching TRBD1. Trimming took 0 bases from V and 4 from J; bases not matched to a gene: 5. Germline lookup yields CDR1 MNHEY and CDR2 SVGAGI. CDR3 size: 16 residues.

J is TRBJ2-2 and V is TRBV7-9; 7 nucleotides match TRBD1. CDR3 length: 12 residues. V shed 5 bases and J 6 bases; nucleotides not matched to a gene: 0. The germline CDR1 and CDR2 sequences are SEHNR and FQNEAQ (reference sequence). The CDR3 sequence is CASSQGAGELFF. CDR3 coding DNA: TGTGCCAGCAGCCAGGGGGCCGGGGAGCTGTTTTTT.

This rearrangement joins TRBV29-1 to TRBJ2-7, with 8 bases matching TRBD1. The ends lost 7 bases at V and 8 bases at J; junction bases unmatched: 7. The CDR3 contains 11 residues. Per the germline V gene, CDR1 is SQVTM and CDR2 is ANQGSEA. The DNA of the CDR3 is TGCAGCGCCGTGACAGGGGCTAAGCAGTACTTC. It yields the protein CSAVTGAKQYF.

The V gene is TRBV5-3, the J gene TRBJ2-7; 10 nucleotides line up with TRBD2. TRBV5-3 belongs to the ORF category, with a function that is uncertain. The CDR3 spans 19 residues. J lost 0 bases, V lost 1 base, and 13 bases had no gene match. This CDR3 reads CARSLRFLAGEMSSYEQYF. The CDR3 DNA reads as TGTGCCAGAAGCTTGCGATTCCTAGCGGGAGAGATGAGCTCCTACGAGCAGTACTTC.